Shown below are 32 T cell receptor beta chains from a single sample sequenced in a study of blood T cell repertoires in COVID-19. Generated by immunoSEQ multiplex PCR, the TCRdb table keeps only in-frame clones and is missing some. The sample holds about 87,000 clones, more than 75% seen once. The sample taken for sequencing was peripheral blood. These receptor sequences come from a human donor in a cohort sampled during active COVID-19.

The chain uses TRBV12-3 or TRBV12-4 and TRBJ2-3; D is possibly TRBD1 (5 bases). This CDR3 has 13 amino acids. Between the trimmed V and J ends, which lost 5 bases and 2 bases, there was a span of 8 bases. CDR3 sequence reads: CASSQGYTDTQYF. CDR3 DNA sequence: TGTGCCAGCAGTCAGGGATACACAGATACGCAGTATTTT.

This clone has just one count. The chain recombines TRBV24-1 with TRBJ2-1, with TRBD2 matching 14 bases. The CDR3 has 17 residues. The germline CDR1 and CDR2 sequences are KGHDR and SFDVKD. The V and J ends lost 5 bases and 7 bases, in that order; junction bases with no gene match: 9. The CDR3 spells CATSGPRTSGGTNEQFF. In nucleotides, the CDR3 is TGTGCCACCAGTGGCCCCCGGACTAGCGGGGGGACAAATGAGCAGTTCTTC.

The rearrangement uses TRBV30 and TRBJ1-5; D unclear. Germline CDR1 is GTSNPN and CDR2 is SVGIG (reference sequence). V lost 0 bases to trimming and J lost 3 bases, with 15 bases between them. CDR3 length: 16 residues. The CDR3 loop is CAWSVLEGVDNQPQHF. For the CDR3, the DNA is TGTGCCTGGAGTGTACTTGAGGGAGTTGACAATCAGCCCCAGCATTTT.

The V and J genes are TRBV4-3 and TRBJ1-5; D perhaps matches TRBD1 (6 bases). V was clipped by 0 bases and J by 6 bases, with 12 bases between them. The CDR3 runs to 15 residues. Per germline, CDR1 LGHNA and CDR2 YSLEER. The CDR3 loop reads CASSQDRVGGQPQHF. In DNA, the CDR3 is TGCGCCAGCAGCCAAGATCGTGTAGGGGGTCAGCCCCAGCATTTT.

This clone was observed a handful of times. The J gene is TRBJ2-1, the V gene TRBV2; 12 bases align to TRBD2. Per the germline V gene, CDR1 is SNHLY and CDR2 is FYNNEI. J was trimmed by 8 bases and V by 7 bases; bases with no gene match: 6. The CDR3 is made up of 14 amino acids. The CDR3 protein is CASKRLAGVDEQFF. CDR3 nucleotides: TGTGCCAGCAAGCGACTAGCGGGAGTGGATGAGCAGTTCTTC. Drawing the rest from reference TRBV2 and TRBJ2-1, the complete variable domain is EPEVTQTPSHQVTQMGQEVILRCVPISNHLYFYWYRQILGQKVEFLVSFYNNEISEKSEIFDDQFSVERPDGSNFTLKIRSTKLEDSAMYFCASKRLAGVDEQFFGPGTRLTVL.

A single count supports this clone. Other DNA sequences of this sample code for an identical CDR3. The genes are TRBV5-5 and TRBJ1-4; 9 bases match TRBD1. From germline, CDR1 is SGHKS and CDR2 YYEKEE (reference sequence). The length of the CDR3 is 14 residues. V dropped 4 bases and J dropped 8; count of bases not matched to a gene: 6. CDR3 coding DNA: TGTGCCAGCAGCCGTACAGGGGGCGACGAAAAACTGTTTTTT. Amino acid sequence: CASSRTGGDEKLFF. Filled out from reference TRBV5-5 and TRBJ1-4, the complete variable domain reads DAGVTQSPTHLIKTRGQQVTLRCSPISGHKSVSWYQQVLGQGPQFIFQYYEKEERGRGNFPDRFSARQFPNYSSELNVNALLLGDSALYLCASSRTGGDEKLFFGSGTQLSVL.

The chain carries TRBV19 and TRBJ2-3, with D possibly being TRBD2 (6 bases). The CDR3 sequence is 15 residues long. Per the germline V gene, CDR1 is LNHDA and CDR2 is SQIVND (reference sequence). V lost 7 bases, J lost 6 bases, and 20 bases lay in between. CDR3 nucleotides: TGTGCCAGTACCGTGGGTAGCGGACTTATGGATACGCAGTATTTT. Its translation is CASTVGSGLMDTQYF.

The DNA of the CDR3 is TGTGCCAGCAGCCCTAAGTGGACAGGACCGGCTTTCTTT. This sequence encodes CASSPKWTGPAFF. The chain has TRBV5-6 and TRBJ1-1; 7 nucleotides align to TRBD1. This CDR3 comprises 13 residues. After removal of 4 bases from V and 11 bases from J, the junction contained 11 bases not matched to a gene. The germline V gene has CDR1 SGHDT and CDR2 YYEEEE.

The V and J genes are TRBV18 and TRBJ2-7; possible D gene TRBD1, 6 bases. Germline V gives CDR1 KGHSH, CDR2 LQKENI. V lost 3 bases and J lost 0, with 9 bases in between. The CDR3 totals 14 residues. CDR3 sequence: CASSPGDNSYEQYF. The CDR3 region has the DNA TGTGCCAGCTCACCGGGGGACAACTCCTACGAGCAGTACTTC. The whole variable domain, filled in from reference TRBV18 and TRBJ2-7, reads NAGVMQNPRHLVRRRGQEARLRCSPMKGHSHVYWYRQLPEEGLKFMVYLQKENIIDESGMPKERFSAEFPKEGPSILRIQQVVRGDSAAYFCASSPGDNSYEQYFGPGTRLTVT.

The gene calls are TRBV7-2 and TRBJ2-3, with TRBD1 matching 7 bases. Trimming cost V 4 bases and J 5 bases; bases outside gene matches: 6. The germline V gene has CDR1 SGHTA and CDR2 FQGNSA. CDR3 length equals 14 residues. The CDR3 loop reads CASSSEGAVDTQYF. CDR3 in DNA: TGTGCCAGCAGCTCAGAGGGGGCAGTAGATACGCAGTATTTT.

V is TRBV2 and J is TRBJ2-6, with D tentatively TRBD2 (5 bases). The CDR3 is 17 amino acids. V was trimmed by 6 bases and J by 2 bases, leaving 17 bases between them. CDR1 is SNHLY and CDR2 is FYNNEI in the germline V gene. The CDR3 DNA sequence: TGTGCCAGCAGACGGGGTGGCACTGTTACTGGGGCCAACGTCCTGACTTTC. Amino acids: CASRRGGTVTGANVLTF. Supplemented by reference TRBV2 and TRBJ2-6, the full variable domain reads EPEVTQTPSHQVTQMGQEVILRCVPISNHLYFYWYRQILGQKVEFLVSFYNNEISEKSEIFDDQFSVERPDGSNFTLKIRSTKLEDSAMYFCASRRGGTVTGANVLTFGAGSRLTVL.

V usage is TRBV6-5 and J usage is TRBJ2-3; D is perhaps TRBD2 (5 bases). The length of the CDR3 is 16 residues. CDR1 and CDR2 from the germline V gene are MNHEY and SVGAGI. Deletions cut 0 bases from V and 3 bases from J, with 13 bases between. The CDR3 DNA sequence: TGTGCCAGCAGTTACTCAGGGAAGAGGGAGACAGATACGCAGTATTTT. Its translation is CASSYSGKRETDTQYF.

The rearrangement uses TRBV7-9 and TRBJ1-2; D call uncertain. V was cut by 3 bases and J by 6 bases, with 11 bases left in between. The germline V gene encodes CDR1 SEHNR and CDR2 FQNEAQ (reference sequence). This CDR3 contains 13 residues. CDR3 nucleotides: TGTGCCAGCAGCTTCGCAGGCTCGAATGGCTACACCTTC. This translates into CASSFAGSNGYTF.

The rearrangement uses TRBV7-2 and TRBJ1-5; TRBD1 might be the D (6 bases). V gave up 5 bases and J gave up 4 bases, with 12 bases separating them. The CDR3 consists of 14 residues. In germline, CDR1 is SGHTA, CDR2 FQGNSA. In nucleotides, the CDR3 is TGTGCCAGCAGCCCCGGGACACGGAATCAGCCCCAGCATTTT. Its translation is CASSPGTRNQPQHF.

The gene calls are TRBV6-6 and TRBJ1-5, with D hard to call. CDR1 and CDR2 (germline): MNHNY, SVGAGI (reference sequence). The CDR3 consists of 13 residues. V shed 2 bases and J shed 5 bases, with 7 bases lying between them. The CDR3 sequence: CASSYTVDQPQHF. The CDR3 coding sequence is TGTGCCAGCAGTTACACCGTAGATCAGCCCCAGCATTTT.

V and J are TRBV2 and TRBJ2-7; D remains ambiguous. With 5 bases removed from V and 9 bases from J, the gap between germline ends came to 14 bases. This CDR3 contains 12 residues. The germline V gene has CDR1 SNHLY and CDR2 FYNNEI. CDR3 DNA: TGTGCCAGCAGTACTATCCAAGTTGGGCAGTACTTC. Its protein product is CASSTIQVGQYF. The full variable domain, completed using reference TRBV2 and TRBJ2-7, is EPEVTQTPSHQVTQMGQEVILRCVPISNHLYFYWYRQILGQKVEFLVSFYNNEISEKSEIFDDQFSVERPDGSNFTLKIRSTKLEDSAMYFCASSTIQVGQYFGPGTRLTVT.

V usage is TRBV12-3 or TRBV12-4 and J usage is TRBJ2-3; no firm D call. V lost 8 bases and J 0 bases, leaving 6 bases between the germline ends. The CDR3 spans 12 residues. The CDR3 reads CASLSSTDTQYF. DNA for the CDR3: TGTGCCAGCCTCTCTAGCACAGATACGCAGTATTTT.

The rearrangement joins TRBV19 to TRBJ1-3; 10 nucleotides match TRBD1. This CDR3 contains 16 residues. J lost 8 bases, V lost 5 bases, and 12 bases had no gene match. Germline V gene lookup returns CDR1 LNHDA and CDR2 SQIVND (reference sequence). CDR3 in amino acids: CASSRPGQGSAYTIYF. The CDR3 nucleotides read TGTGCCAGTAGTCGACCGGGACAGGGGAGCGCATACACCATATATTTT.

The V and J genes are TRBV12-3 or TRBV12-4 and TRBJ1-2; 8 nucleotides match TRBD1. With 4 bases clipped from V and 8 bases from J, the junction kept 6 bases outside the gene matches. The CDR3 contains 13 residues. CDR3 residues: CASSYRGAGGYTF. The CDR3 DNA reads TGTGCCAGCAGTTACAGGGGGGCGGGCGGCTACACCTTC.

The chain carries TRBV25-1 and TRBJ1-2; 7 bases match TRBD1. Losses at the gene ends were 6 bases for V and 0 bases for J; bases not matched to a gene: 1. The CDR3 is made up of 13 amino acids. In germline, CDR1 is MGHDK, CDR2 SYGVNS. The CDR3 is CASSRGTNYGYTF. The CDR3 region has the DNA TGTGCCAGCAGCAGGGGGACTAACTATGGCTACACCTTC.

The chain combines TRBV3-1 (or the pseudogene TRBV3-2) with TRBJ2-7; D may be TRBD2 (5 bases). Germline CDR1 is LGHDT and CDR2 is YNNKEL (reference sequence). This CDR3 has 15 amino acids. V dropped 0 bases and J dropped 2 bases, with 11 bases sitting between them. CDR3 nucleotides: TGTGCCAGCAGCCAAGATCCGGGATTCACCTACGAGCAGTACTTC. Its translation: CASSQDPGFTYEQYF.

The CDR3 loop is CASSRNDRGRWTEAFF. CDR3 coding DNA: TGTGCCAGCAGCCGAAATGACAGGGGGCGCTGGACTGAAGCTTTCTTT. The chain has TRBV28 and TRBJ1-1; 10 nucleotides agree with TRBD1. With V trimmed by 6 bases and J by 5 bases, 12 bases remained unmatched. Per the germline V gene, CDR1 is MDHEN and CDR2 is SYDVKM. The CDR3 extends over 16 amino acids.

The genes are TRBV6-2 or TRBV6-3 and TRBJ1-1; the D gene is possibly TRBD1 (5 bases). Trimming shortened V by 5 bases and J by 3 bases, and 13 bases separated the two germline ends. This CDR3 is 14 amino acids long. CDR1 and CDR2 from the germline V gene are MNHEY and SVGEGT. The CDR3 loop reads CASSSQGGYTEAFF. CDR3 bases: TGTGCCAGCAGTAGTCAGGGAGGGTACACTGAAGCTTTCTTT.

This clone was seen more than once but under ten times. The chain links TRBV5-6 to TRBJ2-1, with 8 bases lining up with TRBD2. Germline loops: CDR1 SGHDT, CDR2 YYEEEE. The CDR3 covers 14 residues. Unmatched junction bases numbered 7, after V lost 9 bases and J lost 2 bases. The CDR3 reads CATGRVAAYNEQFF. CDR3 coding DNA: TGTGCCACCGGGAGGGTAGCGGCCTACAATGAGCAGTTCTTC.

In DNA form, the CDR3 reads TGTGCCAGCAGCTCAACCGCGGGTACCAACACCGGGGAGCTGTTTTTT. Protein sequence: CASSSTAGTNTGELFF. The rearrangement uses TRBV3-1 (or the pseudogene TRBV3-2) and TRBJ2-2, with D tentatively TRBD2 (5 bases). Germline lookup yields CDR1 LGHDT and CDR2 YNNKEL (reference sequence). The V gene lost 5 bases and the J gene lost 2 bases, with 15 bases spanning the gap. The CDR3 contains 16 residues.

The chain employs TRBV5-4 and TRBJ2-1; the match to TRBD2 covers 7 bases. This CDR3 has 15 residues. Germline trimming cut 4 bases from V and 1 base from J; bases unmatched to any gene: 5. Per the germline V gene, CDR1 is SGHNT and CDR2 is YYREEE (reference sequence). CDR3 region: CASSPSGTSYNEQFF. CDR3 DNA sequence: TGTGCCAGCAGCCCCAGCGGGACTTCCTACAATGAGCAGTTCTTC.

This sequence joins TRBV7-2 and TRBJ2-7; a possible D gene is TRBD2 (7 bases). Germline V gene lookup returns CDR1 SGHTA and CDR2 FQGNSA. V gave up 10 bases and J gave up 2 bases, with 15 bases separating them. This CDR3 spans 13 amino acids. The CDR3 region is CATTGRGTYEQYF. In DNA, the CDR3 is TGTGCCACTACAGGGAGGGGGACCTACGAGCAGTACTTC.

This CDR3 reads CASSFDRVAYNEQFF. CDR3 DNA: TGCGCCAGCAGCTTCGACAGGGTGGCCTACAATGAGCAGTTCTTC. The rearrangement uses TRBV5-1 and TRBJ2-1; 7 nucleotides agree with TRBD1. Germline values: CDR1 SGHRS, CDR2 YFSETQ. The junction had 4 bases not matched to a gene; V was cut back by 2 bases and J by 2 bases. CDR3 length equals 15 residues.

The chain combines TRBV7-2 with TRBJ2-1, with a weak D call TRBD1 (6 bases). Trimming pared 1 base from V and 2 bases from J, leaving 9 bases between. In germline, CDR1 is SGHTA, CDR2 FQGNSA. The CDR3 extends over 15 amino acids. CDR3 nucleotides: TGTGCCAGCAGCTTAGTAAACAGGGCCTACAATGAGCAGTTCTTC. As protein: CASSLVNRAYNEQFF.

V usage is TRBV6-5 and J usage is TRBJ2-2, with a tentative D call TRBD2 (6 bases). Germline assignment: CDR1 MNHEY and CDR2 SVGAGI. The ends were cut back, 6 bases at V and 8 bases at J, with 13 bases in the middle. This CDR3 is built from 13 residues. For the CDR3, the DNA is TGTGCCAGCAGACCAGCGGGTCGTGGGGAGCTGTTTTTT. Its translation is CASRPAGRGELFF.

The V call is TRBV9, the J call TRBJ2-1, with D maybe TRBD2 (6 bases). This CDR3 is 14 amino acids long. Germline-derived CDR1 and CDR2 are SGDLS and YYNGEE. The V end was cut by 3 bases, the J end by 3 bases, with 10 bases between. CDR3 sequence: CASSELGGYNEQFF. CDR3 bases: TGTGCCAGCAGCGAGCTCGGGGGCTACAATGAGCAGTTCTTC.

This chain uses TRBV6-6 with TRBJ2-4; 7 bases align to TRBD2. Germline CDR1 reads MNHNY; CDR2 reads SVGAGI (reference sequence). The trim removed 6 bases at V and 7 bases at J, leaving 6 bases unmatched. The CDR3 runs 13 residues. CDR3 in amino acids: CASSSIGGNIQYF. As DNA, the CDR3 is TGTGCCAGCAGCTCGATCGGGGGGAACATTCAGTACTTC.